This is a list of T cell receptor beta chains from one sample in a study of graft-versus-host responses after intestinal transplantation. These receptors have no known antigen. Assay used: immunoSEQ multiplex PCR; TCRdb lists only in-frame clones, some missing. The sample includes about 93,000 clones, 80% to 85% of them seen just once. This sample comprised unstimulated CD4+ T cells sorted from spleen or lymph node cells, obtained before intestinal transplant. These TCRs come from a human donor who received an intestinal transplant. The CDR3 runs from the conserved cysteine through the conserved F or W. The order of the fields is J gene, D gene, clone size, V gene, CDR3 protein, CDR3 DNA. D genes are given only for firm matches. Size is omitted from some rows. Given values are once, few, many or a class for expanded clones.

TRBJ2-5 | TRBD1 | - | TRBV18 | CASSPDREETQYF | TGTGCCAGCTCACCGGACAGGGAAGAGACCCAGTACTTC
TRBJ1-3 | - | - | TRBV4-1 | CASSQSPWGGSSGNTIYF | TGCGCCAGCAGCCAAAGCCCCTGGGGGGGCAGCTCTGGAAACACCATATATTTT
TRBJ2-1 | TRBD2 | - | TRBV5-4 | CASSPSGGSYNEQFF | TGTGCCAGCAGCCCCAGCGGGGGGTCCTACAATGAGCAGTTCTTC
TRBJ2-1 | TRBD2 | - | TRBV4-1 | CASSQQLAGGWSHEQFF | TGCGCCAGCAGCCAACAACTAGCGGGGGGCTGGTCTCATGAGCAGTTCTTC
TRBJ1-2 | TRBD1 | - | TRBV7-2 | CASSWGTGVDYGYTF | TGTGCCAGCAGCTGGGGGACAGGGGTTGACTATGGCTACACCTTC
TRBJ2-2 | TRBD1 | - | TRBV28 | CASSTGTGDTGELFF | TGTGCCAGCAGTACCGGGACAGGGGACACCGGGGAGCTGTTTTTT
TRBJ2-7 | - | - | TRBV11-1 | CASSPGRDRNYEQYF | TGTGCCAGCAGCCCCGGTCGCGACAGGAACTACGAGCAGTACTTC
TRBJ1-4 | - | - | TRBV5-8 | CASSLLQGIDEKLFF | TGTGCCAGCAGCCTACTACAGGGTATCGATGAAAAACTGTTTTTT
TRBJ2-3 | - | - | TRBV6-4 | CASSKGTSTDTQYF | TGTGCCAGCAGTAAGGGGACTAGCACAGATACGCAGTATTTT
TRBJ1-2 | TRBD1 | - | TRBV18 | CASSPGGQGAAGYTF | TGTGCCAGCTCACCGGGGGGACAGGGAGCGGCTGGCTACACCTTC
TRBJ2-1 | TRBD2 | - | TRBV7-6 | CASSSRRTSEDEQFF | TGTGCCAGCAGCTCCCGCCGGACTAGCGAGGATGAGCAGTTCTTC
TRBJ2-5 | - | - | TRBV5-1 | CASSLGDRSLETQYF | TGCGCCAGCAGCTTGGGCGACAGGAGCCTGGAGACCCAGTACTTC
TRBJ2-1 | TRBD1 | - | TRBV7-3 | CASSLFQGDYDEQFF | TGTGCCAGCAGCTTATTCCAGGGGGATTACGATGAGCAGTTCTTC
TRBJ1-4 | TRBD1 | once | TRBV5-4 | CASSEGQGFATNEKLFF | TGTGCCAGCAGCGAGGGACAGGGCTTTGCAACTAATGAAAAACTGTTTTTT
TRBJ2-3 | TRBD1 | - | TRBV6-6 | CASSDSDRVGTDTQYF | TGTGCCAGCAGTGACTCGGACAGGGTTGGCACAGATACGCAGTATTTT
TRBJ1-5 | - | - | TRBV6-5 | CASSYSQGGQPQHF | TGTGCCAGCAGTTACTCTCAAGGGGGTCAGCCCCAGCATTTT
TRBJ2-4 | TRBD2 | - | TRBV5-1 | CASSLAGVSGSAKNIQYF | TGCGCCAGCAGCTTGGCCGGCGTTAGCGGGAGTGCCAAAAACATTCAGTACTTC
TRBJ2-7 | TRBD1 | few | TRBV4-1 | CASSQGDRGGYEQYF | TGCGCCAGCAGCCAGGGGGACAGGGGAGGCTACGAGCAGTACTTC
TRBJ2-7 | - | - | TRBV7-8 | CASSSSHEQYF | TGTGCCAGCAGCTCTTCCCACGAGCAGTACTTC
TRBJ1-1 | - | - | TRBV6-5 | CASSGEALGDTEAFF | TGTGCCAGCAGTGGGGAGGCCTTGGGAGACACTGAAGCTTTCTTT
TRBJ1-5 | - | - | TRBV2 | CASRYRALSNQPQHF | TGTGCCAGCAGGTACAGGGCTCTTAGCAATCAGCCCCAGCATTTT
TRBJ1-2 | TRBD1 | - | TRBV5-1 | CASSSDRVYGYTF | TGCGCCAGCAGTTCGGACAGGGTCTATGGCTACACCTTC
TRBJ1-6 | TRBD1 | - | TRBV5-8 | CASSLSTGVYNSPLHF | TGTGCCAGCAGCTTAAGTACAGGGGTCTATAATTCACCCCTCCACTTT
TRBJ1-1 | - | - | TRBV5-1 | CASSVDNANTEAFF | TGCGCCAGCAGCGTGGACAATGCAAACACTGAAGCTTTCTTT
TRBJ1-1 | TRBD1 | few | TRBV9 | CASSAGTGGLEAFF | TGTGCCAGCAGCGCAGGGACAGGGGGATTAGAAGCTTTCTTT
TRBJ1-2 | - | - | TRBV5-4 | CASSATLDRYGYTF | TGTGCCAGCAGCGCCACCTTGGACAGATATGGCTACACCTTC
TRBJ1-1 | TRBD1 | few | TRBV19 | CASRYRGTEAFF | TGTGCCAGTAGGTACAGGGGCACTGAAGCTTTCTTT
TRBJ2-7 | - | - | TRBV5-1 | CASSLRLNSYEQYF | TGCGCCAGCAGCTTACGACTGAACTCCTACGAGCAGTACTTC
TRBJ2-7 | TRBD2 | - | TRBV5-1 | CASSLQSTSEPYEQYF | TGCGCCAGCAGCTTGCAGTCGACTAGCGAACCCTACGAGCAGTACTTC
TRBJ2-5 | - | - | TRBV19 | CASSISLAVPETQYF | TGTGCCAGTAGTATAAGCCTTGCGGTCCCGGAGACCCAGTACTTC
TRBJ2-5 | - | - | TRBV29-1 | CSVEGASTATLQETQYF | TGCAGCGTTGAAGGGGCCAGTACAGCAACCCTCCAAGAGACCCAGTACTTC
TRBJ1-3 | - | - | TRBV5-4 | CASSFYAGNTIYF | TGTGCCAGCAGCTTTTACGCGGGAAACACCATATATTTT
TRBJ2-2 | - | - | TRBV5-1 | CASSLPSANTGELFF | TGCGCCAGCAGCTTGCCTAGCGCCAACACCGGGGAGCTGTTTTTT
TRBJ2-7 | TRBD1 | - | TRBV7-9 | CASSTTGKSEQYF | TGTGCCAGCAGCACGACAGGGAAGAGCGAGCAGTACTTC
TRBJ2-7 | - | - | TRBV19 | CASRLQGTHEQYF | TGTGCCAGTAGACTCCAGGGTACCCACGAGCAGTACTTC
TRBJ2-7 | TRBD1 | - | TRBV18 | CASSKDRIDEQYF | TGTGCCAGCTCAAAGGACAGGATTGACGAGCAGTACTTC
TRBJ2-5 | TRBD2 | - | TRBV10-3 | CAISEGTTGVRETQYF | TGTGCCATCAGTGAGGGGACTACGGGGGTCCGGGAGACCCAGTACTTC
TRBJ2-7 | TRBD1 | - | TRBV5-1 | CASSWTAGQGYEQYF | TGCGCCAGCAGCTGGACCGCGGGACAGGGCTACGAGCAGTACTTC
TRBJ2-5 | - | - | TRBV5-1 | CASSLGGLGETQYF | TGCGCCAGCAGCTTGGGGGGGCTCGGAGAGACCCAGTACTTC
TRBJ2-3 | TRBD1 | once | TRBV7-8 | CASSSGQGVADTQYF | TGTGCCAGCAGCTCGGGACAGGGGGTCGCAGATACGCAGTATTTT
TRBJ2-2 | - | - | TRBV11-3 | CASSLSGVNTGELFF | TGTGCCAGCAGCTTATCCGGGGTGAACACCGGGGAGCTGTTTTTT
TRBJ2-1 | - | - | TRBV7-2 | CASSSRGEQFF | TGTGCCAGCAGCTCTCGGGGTGAGCAGTTCTTC
TRBJ2-7 | TRBD1 | once | TRBV11-2 | CASSWGTGGGEQYF | TGTGCCAGCAGCTGGGGGACAGGGGGCGGCGAGCAGTACTTC
TRBJ2-3 | TRBD2 | - | TRBV4-2 | CASSAGGRADTQYF | TGTGCCAGCAGCGCGGGGGGGCGGGCAGATACGCAGTATTTT
TRBJ2-5 | - | - | TRBV5-1 | CASSDTFQETQYF | TGCGCCAGCAGTGATACTTTCCAAGAGACCCAGTACTTC